The 7 T cell receptor beta chains below all came from one sample that was sequenced in a study of blood T cells in healthy people across ages. The use of a sample-barcoded 5' primer and a J-beta primer mix characterized a second PCR of roughly 6 to 11 cycles. TCRdb reprocessed the 5' RACE reads via MiXCR and lists one record per CDR3 protein. Found here are about 1,400,000 distinct CDR3 sequences, around two fifths of them singletons; the top ten hold roughly 7.9%. What was sequenced was blood. These receptors were taken from a woman aged 18-30 years in good health.

With respect to this clonotype: One junction end does not reproduce the germline sequence, and a read error may be involved. This rearrangement joins TRBV20-1 to TRBJ2-7, with 7 bases that match TRBD2. CDR1 is DFQATT, CDR2 SNEGSKA, per germline (reference sequence). The CDR3 sequence is 15 residues long. The CDR3 sequence is CSTRDPAGASYEQYF. Written as DNA, the CDR3 is TGCAGTACTAGAGATCCCGCGGGAGCGTCCTACGAGCAGTACTTC.

This sequence joins TRBV4-1 and TRBJ2-1, with D possibly called TRBD1 or TRBD2 (7 bases each). In germline, CDR1 is MGHRA, CDR2 YSYEKL. CDR3 size: 14 residues. The V and J ends lost 4 bases and 7 bases respectively, with 14 bases between them. Written as DNA, the CDR3 is TGCGCCAGCAGCCCGCGACAGGGACTAAATGAGCAGTTCTTC. Its translation is CASSPRQGLNEQFF.

This chain joins TRBV6-1 and TRBJ2-3, with D possibly being TRBD2 (5 bases). The V gene's germline CDR1 is MNHNS and CDR2 SASEGT. V was pared by 6 bases and J by 5 bases, with 12 bases between. This CDR3 has 13 amino acids. In DNA form, the CDR3 reads TGTGCCAGCAGAATATCTGAGGGAGATACGCAGTATTTT. Amino acids: CASRISEGDTQYF.

This chain links TRBV7-2 with TRBJ2-3; 7 positions agree with TRBD1. Germline V gene sequence: CDR1 SGHTA, CDR2 FQGNSA. The CDR3 extends over 15 amino acids. The trim removed 5 bases at V and 2 bases at J, leaving 7 bases unmatched. The CDR3 reads CASSLPGQSTDTQYF. CDR3 bases: TGTGCCAGCAGCCTACCGGGACAGTCCACAGATACGCAGTATTTT.

A note on this clonotype: The germline gene is not matched at one end of the junction; a read error may be the cause. This chain links TRBV9 with TRBJ2-5, with TRBD1 identical over 12 bases. CDR3 length equals 16 residues. Germline V CDR1 and CDR2: SGDLS, YYNGEE. The CDR3 loop reads CANSATGTGGWETQYF. In DNA form, the CDR3 reads TGTGCCAACAGCGCAACCGGGACAGGGGGCTGGGAGACCCAGTACTTC.

V is TRBV6-6 and J is TRBJ2-7; D call uncertain. The CDR3 is 17 amino acids. Germline values: CDR1 MNHNY, CDR2 SVGAGI (reference sequence). With 6 bases removed from V and 2 bases from J, the gap between germline ends came to 23 bases. The CDR3 sequence is CASRSETESLFTYEQYF. As DNA, the CDR3 is TGTGCCAGCAGATCCGAAACGGAGAGCCTTTTTACCTACGAGCAGTACTTC.

The gene calls are TRBV4-2 and TRBJ2-2; D possibly uses TRBD1 or TRBD2 (5 bases each). This CDR3 has 17 residues. The V end lost 4 bases, the J end lost 13 bases, and 28 bases lay between the germline ends. Germline CDR1 is LGHNA and CDR2 is YNFKEQ. This CDR3 reads CASSRDGATVSGLGLFF. Written as DNA, the CDR3 is TGTGCCAGCAGCCGAGACGGCGCGACAGTGTCGGGGTTGGGGCTGTTTTTT.